The entry below gives a single TCR beta chain sequence along with its context. This clone's antigen is unknown. Base qualities are not provided; no much larger clone lies one nucleotide away. CDR3 length: 15 amino acids, cysteine to valine. Only the CDR3 region is kept as DNA, spanning 45 bases read in frame from base 1. The germline V gene provides CDR1 SGHTS and CDR2 YDEGEE. Trimming at the junction amounts to 0 bases on V and 2 bases on J, and the germline ends lie 12 bases apart. Preparation of the library involved the immunoSEQ multiplex PCR assay. A mixture of 60 forward primers for TCR Vbeta segments and 13 reverse primers for TCR Jbeta segments was used in the multiplex PCR. The CDR3 region of rearranged TCR beta genes was amplified from genomic DNA with a multiplex PCR assay. On the Illumina HiSeq System, the amplified TCR beta libraries were sequenced as 87-base-pair reads. In the paper's pipeline: A later analysis tallied around 82 million unique TCR beta chains across the approximately 670 repertoires, and around 10 million of those chains were shared by two or more donors. Raw reads were error-corrected and collapsed into unique sequences by a nearest-neighbor algorithm in which closely related sequences were merged to remove PCR and sequencing errors. To assign V, D and J gene segments, CDR3 sequences were aligned to IMGT reference sequences. For a sequence to be retained, a match of at least six nucleotides to both a V gene segment and a J gene segment was required. A rearrangement counted as productive if the CDR3 had no stop codons and remained in frame with V and J, and every other rearrangement counted as non-productive. CDR3 was defined according to IMGT convention as the region running from the second conserved V-encoded cysteine to the conserved J-encoded phenylalanine. Sequences without an unambiguous match to a single V gene segment were excluded from the earlier analysis of 587 of the donors. In an earlier analysis of 450 to 750 of the donors, a V segment was called functional when productive rearrangements were above 56.7%, and segregating when the standard deviation between donors exceeded 5%. A statistical classification framework was built to diagnose cytomegalovirus status from the catalog of TCR beta chain sequences. V and J gene assignment, in a later analysis, came from comparing TCR nucleotide sequences with IMGT/GENE-DB human TR gene sequences. Using the TCRdist pipeline, a later analysis assigned CDR3 sequences along with most-parsimonious VDJ recombination scenarios. In a later analysis, every TCR beta chain was defined by the combination of its CDR3 amino acid sequence and its V-gene family, and reads without a unique V-gene family were dropped. In a later analysis, 550 to 650 highly shared, low-generation-probability nucleotide sequences were removed to address suspected cross-contamination and a sequencing artifact. In a later analysis, a clonal expansion index was calculated for each public chain from normalized within-repertoire ranks of inferred template counts. In a later analysis, generation probabilities were computed with a VDJ recombination model fitted to out-of-frame rearrangements, and the resulting probabilities were checked against IGoR. In a later analysis, TCR-TCR, TCR-HLA and TCR-CMV co-occurrence was scored with hypergeometric tests, and a repertoire-size bias correction was applied to TCR pairs. To estimate false discovery rates, a later analysis permuted the HLA or CMV assignments 20 times. In a later analysis, co-occurring TCRs were grouped using DBSCAN, and TCRdist sequence similarity was added for clustering within HLA-allele-positive subsets. Repertoires with fewer than 30,000 or more than 120,000 public chains, plus five repertoires with anomalous nucleotide sharing, were excluded from co-occurrence clustering. TCRdb carries this immuneACCESS record with in-frame sequences only. Its versions omit some clonotypes, under half of them owing to an unresolved V gene in the studies checked, with the rest unexplained. V and J calls plus clone size are reproduced from that table; the DNA served to infer D and trimming. In all, the sample holds 150,000 to 200,000 clones, and around 70% of those were seen once. Clones ranked in the top ten supply about 4.5% of the sample.

This record belongs to a study of cytomegalovirus exposure and HLA in healthy donors (dated by TCRdb to 2016 to 2017). Study-wide context: According to an earlier analysis of 450 to 650 of the donors, some 180 million T cells yielded 117 million unique TCR beta sequences and approximately 300 Gb of sequence data. Approximately 300 gigabases of sequencing data and around 80 million unique TCR sequences made up an early release that covered several hundred HLA-typed donors. The genetic ancestry cluster associated with self-reported Caucasian donors included 81% of the roughly 400 genotyped donors. The study aimed to test whether signatures of past pathogen exposure could be identified by cataloging public T cell receptors. The T cell repertoires of around 730 subjects were profiled by immunosequencing and related to cytomegalovirus serostatus. Along with the roughly 670-subject first cohort, a separate validation cohort of 120 different subjects was used. To predict cytomegalovirus infection status, the study combined high-throughput TCR immunosequencing, statistical association of individual TCRs with disease status, and machine learning. To study patterns of TCR occurrence, a later analysis re-analyzed previously published TCR beta repertoires from 600 to 750 donors and added high-resolution HLA genotyping. In the later analysis, no new phenotypic data were used to find candidate immune exposures; instead, reliance was placed on TCR beta sequences and their occurrence across donors. An earlier analysis of about 620 of the donors applied high-throughput TCR beta sequencing to assess whether each TCR beta V gene segment acted as functional or pseudogenic. Alongside the repertoire data, information on donor age, sex, ethnicity and CMV serostatus was compiled. A later genetic analysis took genome-wide SNP genotypes for about three fifths of the roughly 670 donors and used that subset as a discovery cohort. Every discovery cohort repertoire had been produced on one sequencing platform. Class I and class II HLA loci were covered by the typing at four-digit resolution. Typing coverage differed by locus: A, B, C, DRB1 and DQB1 were typed in about 629-640 donors, DQA1 in 500 to 550, DPA1 in 600 to 610, and DPB1 in just under 480. About five DR-DQ haplotypes were treated as single units for association and clustering because of strong linkage in the cohort. Across approximately 400 genotyped donors of the cohort, an average of about 200,000 unique TCR beta nucleotide sequences per donor were sequenced, and roughly 20% of those sequences were non-productive. Study-level results and caveats: Immune exposure information for the cohort was limited to CMV serostatus. Across donors, most TCR sequences were observed very rarely, whereas some public TCRs were present in many individuals. Compared with the approximately 600-donor mean, donors in an Asian-associated ancestry cluster had fewer N-insertions in productive TCRs, according to a later genetic analysis. An association between a missense DCLRE1C variant and V-gene and J-gene trimming of TCR beta chains was found in a later genetic analysis and replicated in an independent cohort. The authors suggested that the approach could potentially be generalized to other disease states and immunological phenotypes. Because the 87-base-pair reads could not distinguish some IMGT-functional V segments, including TRBV6-2 and TRBV6-3, those segments were excluded. A group of highly shared sequence variants was considered likely to be a technical artifact of the sequencing pipeline. The presence/absence analyses assumed that sequencing depth was roughly uniform across donors, and that assumption may not be true. According to a later analysis, parvovirus B19, influenza, CMV and Epstein-Barr virus appeared linked to several top co-occurrence clusters. Some 15 rarely observed V segments, including chromosome 9 orphons, were excluded from the earlier analysis of just under 600 of the donors because counts were too low. In a later analysis, most CMV-associated TCR beta chains were found to appear HLA-restricted, with HLA associations seemingly driven largely by CMV exposure. Linkage disequilibrium might explain the correlated functional status among segregating V segments, but an unknown experimental factor could not be ruled out. Compared with equally common non-associated chains, HLA-associated TCR beta chains in a later analysis were more clonally expanded and had lower generation probabilities. According to a later analysis, TCR association rates differed among HLA loci, with DRB1 alleles showing the most associated TCRs and HLA-C alleles showing the fewest. A further reported finding was that TCR beta sequences accurately predicted the HLA-A and HLA-B alleles for most subjects in the first cohort. The classifier was reported to diagnose cytomegalovirus status with high specificity and sensitivity in both the original cohort and the validation cohort. HLA typing was unavailable for some donors at each locus, so association tests used only the typed subset. In vitro tests confirmed that a few of the cytomegalovirus-associated TCR beta chains recognize cytomegalovirus antigens. The cohort was sequenced for TCR beta chains only, and without alpha or paired-chain data the features that could be detected were limited. Strong co-occurrence of HLA alleles, especially DR and DQ, made assigning TCR associations to individual alleles difficult. In the study, about 150 TCR beta chains were listed as associated with cytomegalovirus. In a later analysis, some 18,000 TCR beta sequences were associated with specific HLA alleles at a false discovery rate of 0.05. In an earlier analysis of some 500 of the donors, most TCR beta V segments appeared in productive rearrangements about 87% or about 30% of the time, broadly matching IMGT annotations.

The cohort comprised hundreds of healthy bone marrow donors. At the time of sampling, all cohort members were nominally healthy, though unrecorded immune exposures were likely present. The donor was CMV seropositive and belonged to the group of more than 250 seropositive cohort members. Each donor provided a peripheral blood sample, and peripheral blood mononuclear cells were used for TCR beta sequencing. The Qiagen DNeasy Blood Extraction Kit was used to extract genomic DNA from the blood cell samples. The receptor's source is a man younger than 30 in good health and CMV-seropositive. The chain is made from TRBV5-8 and TRBJ2-7; the D region possibly corresponds to TRBD1 (5 bases align). Input material: PBMCs. This receptor has the CDR3 CASSLAQDRTYEQYV. Read as DNA, the sequence is TGTGCCAGCAGCTTGGCACAGGATAGAACCTACGAGCAGTACGTC.